Below, 30 T cell receptor beta chains from the same sample are listed, as sequenced in a study of blood T cell repertoires in COVID-19. Here immunoSEQ multiplex PCR was the method, and the copy in TCRdb shows in-frame clones only, minus some. The table includes about 21,000 clones, 65% to 90% detected once. The sequenced sample consisted of peripheral blood. These receptors were taken from a man aged 80 or over with acute or convalescent COVID-19.

The chain combines TRBV6-2 or TRBV6-3 with TRBJ2-7, with 8 nucleotides matching TRBD1. The CDR3 length is 15 residues. Looked up from germline, CDR1 is MNHEY and CDR2 is SVGEGT. With 6 bases clipped from V and 0 bases from J, the junction kept 7 bases outside the gene matches. CDR3 loop: CASSGQGVLSYEQYF. CDR3 sequence (DNA): TGTGCCAGCAGCGGACAGGGCGTACTCTCCTACGAGCAGTACTTC.

The rearrangement links TRBV28 to TRBJ1-2, with 7 bases lining up with TRBD1. V shed 5 bases and J 1 base; nucleotides not matched to a gene: 16. This CDR3 is built from 18 residues. The germline V gene encodes CDR1 MDHEN and CDR2 SYDVKM. The CDR3 DNA sequence: TGTGCCAGCAGTCCGGCAAGGGGACAGATACTAGATAACTATGGCTACACCTTC. Translating it yields CASSPARGQILDNYGYTF.

The chain carries TRBV3-1 (or the pseudogene TRBV3-2) and TRBJ1-2; D unclear. Per the germline V gene, CDR1 is LGHDT and CDR2 is YNNKEL (reference sequence). Trimming took 2 bases from V and 12 from J, leaving 10 bases between them. The CDR3 sequence is 11 residues long. The CDR3 sequence is CASSQWGGHTF. CDR3 nucleotides: TGTGCCAGCAGCCAATGGGGAGGCCACACCTTC.

V and J are TRBV6-6 and TRBJ2-2; 8 bases fit TRBD2. Germline assignment: CDR1 MNHNY and CDR2 SVGAGI (reference sequence). CDR3 length equals 16 residues. Unmatched junction bases numbered 10, after V lost 8 bases and J lost 2 bases. The CDR3 region is CASRLTGGGNTGELFF. In DNA form, the CDR3 reads TGTGCCAGCCGCCTTACGGGGGGGGGAAACACCGGGGAGCTGTTTTTT.

This chain connects TRBV9 to TRBJ2-7; TRBD2 matches 12 bases. Germline trimming cut 4 bases from V and 2 bases from J; bases unmatched to any gene: 13. CDR3 size: 18 residues. Germline V lookup: CDR1 SGDLS, CDR2 YYNGEE. CDR3 residues: CASSPGTSGPVLAYEQYF. CDR3 in DNA: TGTGCCAGCAGCCCCGGGACTAGCGGGCCGGTCCTGGCCTACGAGCAGTACTTC. Complete variable domain (other parts from reference TRBV9 and TRBJ2-7): DSGVTQTPKHLITATGQRVTLRCSPRSGDLSVYWYQQSLDQGLQFLIQYYNGEERAKGNILERFSAQQFPDLHSELNLSSLELGDSALYFCASSPGTSGPVLAYEQYFGPGTRLTVT.

The V and J genes are TRBV7-2 and TRBJ2-3; 7 nucleotides match TRBD2. The germline V gene has CDR1 SGHTA and CDR2 FQGNSA. J was trimmed by 1 base and V by 1 base; bases with no gene match: 5. The CDR3 is 16 amino acids. The CDR3, as DNA: TGTGCCAGCAGCTTAGAGGGACGGGGGGGCACAGATACGCAGTATTTT. Residues: CASSLEGRGGTDTQYF.

This chain connects TRBV4-1 to TRBJ2-6, with 8 positions matching TRBD1. Looked up from germline, CDR1 is MGHRA and CDR2 is YSYEKL. This CDR3 spans 19 amino acids. The trim removed 0 bases at V and 0 bases at J, leaving 7 bases unmatched. The DNA for the CDR3 is TGCGCCAGCAGCCAAGACGCCGGGACAGGCTTCTCTGGGGCCAACGTCCTGACTTTC. Its translation: CASSQDAGTGFSGANVLTF.

CDR3: CASSSQGLNTEAFF. DNA for the CDR3: TGTGCCAGTAGTTCACAGGGTCTGAACACTGAAGCTTTCTTT. The chain uses TRBV19 and TRBJ1-1; tentatively, D is TRBD1 (6 bases). CDR3 length: 14 residues. Germline assignment: CDR1 LNHDA and CDR2 SQIVND (reference sequence). Trimming pared 5 bases from V and 0 bases from J, leaving 10 bases between.

The V and J genes are TRBV7-9 and TRBJ1-2; D is ambiguous. CDR1 is SEHNR and CDR2 is FQNEAQ in the germline V gene (reference sequence). V lost 5 bases and J lost 8, with 9 bases in between. The CDR3 has 11 residues. The CDR3 nucleotides are TGTGCCAGCAGCGCCCTGGGCGGCTACACCTTC. It codes for CASSALGGYTF.

This chain connects TRBV11-1 to TRBJ1-4; 9 bases match TRBD1. After removal of 5 bases from V and 7 bases from J, the junction contained 8 bases not matched to a gene. This CDR3 is 15 amino acids long. Germline V gene sequence: CDR1 SGHAT, CDR2 FQDESV (reference sequence). In nucleotides, the CDR3 is TGTGCCAGCAGCCAAAGGACAGGGGCGGTTGAAAAACTGTTTTTT. It specifies CASSQRTGAVEKLFF.

As regards this clone: Within the sample, other DNA sequences also encode this same CDR3. The chain recombines TRBV2 with TRBJ1-1; D call uncertain. CDR1 SNHLY and CDR2 FYNNEI come from the germline V gene. Trimming cost V 4 bases and J 1 base, with 10 bases left between them. This CDR3 spans 14 amino acids. CDR3 sequence: CASSGVYRNTEAFF. The CDR3 bases are TGTGCCAGCAGTGGAGTCTATAGGAACACTGAAGCTTTCTTT.

V usage is TRBV4-1 and J usage is TRBJ2-3; 7 positions agree with TRBD1. J gave up 0 bases and V 3 bases, and 0 bases lay outside the gene matches. The CDR3 has 14 amino acids. Germline V gene sequence: CDR1 MGHRA, CDR2 YSYEKL. The CDR3 is CASSQTGSTDTQYF. Here the CDR3 DNA reads TGCGCCAGCAGCCAGACAGGGAGCACAGATACGCAGTATTTT.

This chain uses TRBV30 with TRBJ1-2; possible D gene TRBD1, 5 bases. Germline V gives CDR1 GTSNPN, CDR2 SVGIG (reference sequence). Trimming pared 3 bases from V and 7 bases from J, leaving 15 bases between. CDR3 length: 13 amino acids. The chain's CDR3 is CAWSQGAMGGYTF. The CDR3 DNA is TGTGCCTGGAGCCAAGGGGCTATGGGTGGCTACACCTTC.

V gene TRBV4-3 combines with J gene TRBJ1-6, with 10 bases matching TRBD1. CDR1 and CDR2 from the germline V gene are LGHNA and YSLEER. V lost 3 bases to trimming and J lost 5 bases; unmatched junction nucleotides: 4. The CDR3 extends over 16 amino acids. The CDR3 loop is CASSHTGTGDNSPLHF. The CDR3 bases are TGCGCCAGCAGCCACACCGGGACAGGGGATAATTCACCCCTCCACTTT.

This chain links TRBV5-4 with TRBJ2-2; the match to TRBD1 covers 7 bases. With V trimmed by 0 bases and J by 5 bases, 7 bases remained unmatched. Germline-derived CDR1 and CDR2 are SGHNT and YYREEE (reference sequence). The CDR3 has 16 residues. The DNA for the CDR3 is TGTGCCAGCAGCTTGGGCGACAGGGCGAGGACCGGGGAGCTGTTTTTT. The encoded protein is CASSLGDRARTGELFF.

The V gene is TRBV20-1, the J gene TRBJ2-1; D remains ambiguous. This CDR3 comprises 13 residues. The germline V gene encodes CDR1 DFQATT and CDR2 SNEGSKA (reference sequence). Trimming left V 3 bases short and J 2 bases short, with 8 bases between. The CDR3 DNA reads as TGCAGTGCTAGTTCGGCGGCCTACAATGAGCAGTTCTTC. Translation: CSASSAAYNEQFF.

This rearrangement joins TRBV27 to TRBJ2-7, with 8 bases identical to TRBD1. Germline V gene sequence: CDR1 MNHEY, CDR2 SMNVEV (reference sequence). The CDR3 spans 12 residues. The trim removed 8 bases at V and 7 bases at J, leaving 7 bases unmatched. The CDR3: CASGQGIREQYF. DNA of the CDR3: TGTGCCAGCGGACAGGGCATTAGGGAGCAGTACTTC.

This clone was observed once. The chain recombines TRBV5-1 with TRBJ2-2, with TRBD2 matching over 7 bases. The V and J ends lost 5 bases and 7 bases, in that order; junction bases with no gene match: 5. This CDR3 spans 13 amino acids. Germline V gene lookup returns CDR1 SGHRS and CDR2 YFSETQ. The CDR3 loop reads CASSLAGVGELFF. In nucleotides, the CDR3 is TGCGCCAGCAGTCTTGCGGGGGTCGGGGAGCTGTTTTTT.

The chain combines TRBV12-3 or TRBV12-4 with TRBJ1-2; the D gene is possibly TRBD1 (5 bases). Trimming stripped 1 base from V and 7 bases from J, with 10 bases between. The CDR3 contains 13 residues. DNA of the CDR3: TGTGCCAGCAGTTTAGGCCCCGGGGGTGGCTACACCTTC. Translation: CASSLGPGGGYTF.

This clone appeared once. This sequence joins TRBV28 and TRBJ1-5; 12 bases fit TRBD1. CDR3 size: 15 residues. Germline V gene data show CDR1 as MDHEN and CDR2 as SYDVKM. The V and J ends lost 7 bases and 6 bases, in that order; junction bases with no gene match: 7. CDR3 sequence: CASTLGTGGGQPQHF. The DNA for the CDR3 is TGTGCCAGCACCCTCGGGACAGGGGGCGGTCAGCCCCAGCATTTT.

This clone showed up just a few times. This chain joins TRBV18 and TRBJ1-5; D call uncertain. V was trimmed by 3 bases and J by 0 bases, leaving 9 bases between them. Germline CDR1 and CDR2: KGHSH and LQKENI. The CDR3 runs 15 residues. The CDR3 nucleotides read TGTGCCAGCTCACCGAGGCAGTCTAGCAATCAGCCCCAGCATTTT. Translating gives CASSPRQSSNQPQHF.

This clone was found once. This rearrangement joins TRBV18 to TRBJ2-7; 8 bases are shared with TRBD1. With 3 bases clipped from V and 2 bases from J, the junction kept 3 bases outside the gene matches. This CDR3 spans 14 amino acids. Germline V gives CDR1 KGHSH, CDR2 LQKENI. The CDR3 loop is CASSPDRAAYEQYF. The CDR3, as DNA: TGTGCCAGCTCACCGGACAGGGCAGCCTACGAGCAGTACTTC.

The V gene is TRBV28, the J gene TRBJ2-1; 7 bases line up with TRBD2. J gave up 6 bases and V 2 bases, and 10 bases lay outside the gene matches. From germline, CDR1 is MDHEN and CDR2 SYDVKM. The CDR3 spans 16 residues. The CDR3 DNA reads TGTGCCAGCAGTTTACCCCCAGCGGGGTCGGGCAATGAGCAGTTCTTC. It translates to CASSLPPAGSGNEQFF. Together with reference TRBV28 and TRBJ2-1, the CDR3 gives the full variable domain: DVKVTQSSRYLVKRTGEKVFLECVQDMDHENMFWYRQDPGLGLRLIYFSYDVKMKEKGDIPEGYSVSREKKERFSLILESASTNQTSMYLCASSLPPAGSGNEQFFGPGTRLTVL.

This clone was seen more than once but under ten times. The sample has other DNA sequences that encode this CDR3 too. The V call is TRBV7-6, the J call TRBJ1-1; a weak D match, TRBD1 (5 bases). V lost 5 bases to trimming and J lost 0 bases, with 10 bases between them. The V gene's germline CDR1 is SGHVS and CDR2 FNYEAQ. There are 14 residues in the CDR3. The CDR3 nucleotides read TGTGCCAGCAGCCCCACAGGCTTGAACACTGAAGCTTTCTTT. It codes for CASSPTGLNTEAFF.

This chain links TRBV4-3 with TRBJ1-1; D is unresolved. The length of the CDR3 is 14 residues. V gave up 0 bases and J gave up 8 bases, with 13 bases separating them. The germline gives CDR1 LGHNA, CDR2 YSLEER. The chain's CDR3 is CASSQDRGSDEAFF. DNA for the CDR3: TGCGCCAGCAGCCAAGATCGGGGTTCGGACGAAGCTTTCTTT.

The rearrangement joins TRBV7-9 to TRBJ2-1, with 10 positions matching TRBD2. The CDR3 is 15 amino acids. From germline, CDR1 is SEHNR and CDR2 FQNEAQ (reference sequence). The V and J ends lost 3 bases and 7 bases, in that order; junction bases with no gene match: 6. The CDR3 loop reads CASSLASGRLNEQFF. The CDR3 DNA reads as TGTGCCAGCAGCTTGGCTAGCGGGAGATTAAATGAGCAGTTCTTC.

This chain joins TRBV30 and TRBJ1-2, with unresolved D. V shed 1 base and J shed 2 bases, with 5 bases lying between them. CDR1 and CDR2 (germline): GTSNPN, SVGIG (reference sequence). The CDR3 has 12 residues. The CDR3 is CAWSARNYGYTF. CDR3 in DNA: TGTGCCTGGAGTGCCAGAAACTATGGCTACACCTTC.

This sequence joins TRBV27 and TRBJ2-5, with D possibly matching TRBD2 (6 bases). Germline V CDR1 and CDR2: MNHEY, SMNVEV (reference sequence). Trimming removed 8 bases at V and 7 bases at J, with 14 bases between. CDR3 length: 12 amino acids. This chain's CDR3 is CASWGAGGTQYF. The CDR3 DNA reads TGTGCCAGCTGGGGTGCCGGGGGGACCCAGTACTTC.

This clone occurred once. V is TRBV7-9 and J is TRBJ2-1; 8 bases map to TRBD2. J was trimmed by 7 bases and V by 3 bases; bases with no gene match: 11. CDR3 size: 16 residues. CDR1 and CDR2 (germline): SEHNR, FQNEAQ (reference sequence). The DNA for the CDR3 is TGTGCCAGCAGCTTTGATAGCGGGGCCGGGGAAAATGAGCAGTTCTTC. Protein sequence: CASSFDSGAGENEQFF.

CDR3 coding DNA: TGTGCCAGCAGCCCCGGAGCCAAAAACATTCAGTACTTC. Protein sequence: CASSPGAKNIQYF. The J gene is TRBJ2-4, the V gene TRBV6-2 or TRBV6-3; no firm D call. This CDR3 contains 13 residues. V lost 6 bases to trimming and J lost 0 bases, with 6 bases between them. The germline CDR1 and CDR2 sequences are MNHEY and SVGEGT.